This TCR beta chain was identified during a study of T-cell reconstitution after alpha-beta-depleted transplantation in children. Study-wide findings and caveats: In patients about two months after transplant, alpha-beta T cells reportedly arose from several hundred expanded graft clones. T-cell counts and diversity at one year post-transplant came mainly from newly produced T cells. Recipient T cells and thymic progenitors that survived gave rise to the high TCRbeta diversity observed at day 60 in some patients.

Looked up from germline, CDR1 is SGHTA and CDR2 is FQGTGA. CDR3 length: 17 amino acids. The V segment lost 1 base and the J segment 5 bases; nucleotides outside the gene matches: 11. Library preparation (for TCRbeta) was performed with unique molecular identifiers. TCRdb called the PCR reads again in MiXCR, with one record for every CDR3 protein. The sample shows some 600,000 distinct CDR3 sequences, about an eighth of them seen only once. Concerning this clonotype itself: What it recognizes is unknown.

The chain couples TRBV7-3 to TRBJ2-1, with 7 bases matching TRBD1. This sequence was found in a male patient under 18 who had a stem cell transplant for acute myeloid leukemia, so the T cells may come from the graft donor. The sequencing used PBMCs, mostly from graft donor cells, collected 360 days after TCRalphabeta/CD19-depleted stem cell transplant. This CDR3 is CASSLKGATRIHNEQFF. The DNA of the CDR3 is TGTGCCAGCAGCTTAAAGGGGGCGACTCGGATTCACAATGAGCAGTTCTTC. Supplemented by reference TRBV7-3 and TRBJ2-1, the full variable domain reads GAGVSQTPSNKVTEKGKYVELRCDPISGHTALYWYRQSLGQGPEFLIYFQGTGAADDSGLPNDRFFAVRPEGSVSTLKIQRTERGDSAVYLCASSLKGATRIHNEQFFGPGTRLTVL.